This TCR beta chain comes out of a study of T cells in Graves' hyperthyroidism and ophthalmopathy. Study-level results: The model's output predicted ophthalmopathy at a median of 6.5 months prior to onset.

V dropped 5 bases and J dropped 2; count of bases not matched to a gene: 6. CDR3 size: 17 residues. CDR1 is LNHDA and CDR2 is SQIVND in the germline V gene (reference sequence). Fresh peripheral blood, under 13 ml, yielded the PBMCs. This clonotype was seen ten or more times. Its antigen is unknown. Amplification of TCR beta CDR3 regions was performed using RNA transcripts as template. Researchers ran a first-round RT-PCR on the TCR CDR3 using the HTBI primer set. TCRdb recomputed calls from the multiplex PCR reads with MiXCR, one row per CDR3 protein. The table lists about 840,000 distinct CDR3 sequences, 35% to 45% of them singletons.

The sequencing input was blood. The chain employs TRBV19 and TRBJ2-6, with 10 bases identical to TRBD1. This receptor was obtained from a man younger than 30 with Graves' hyperthyroidism. The CDR3 DNA reads as TGTGCCAGTAGTTCCGGGACAGGGGTCGCTGGGGCCAACGTCCTGACTTTC. Translating it yields CASSSGTGVAGANVLTF.